The rows below give T cell receptor beta chains drawn from one sample of a study of post-analysis software for immune sequencing data. Via MiXCR, TCRdb re-called the PCR reads, giving one row per CDR3 protein. The data show around 200,000 distinct CDR3 sequences, with approximately 30% seen just once and more than 3% held by the top ten. The sequencing input was blood. Receptors were obtained from a girl between 2 and 17 years old with multiple sclerosis. The CDR3 runs from the conserved cysteine through the conserved F or W. D genes are given only for firm matches. Clone sizes are given selectively: once, few, many, or a class where the clone is expanded.

J gene: TRBJ2-1; V gene: TRBV6-6; D gene: TRBD2; clone size: many; CDR3 DNA: TGTGCCAGCAGTAAGGCTAGCGGGGGGGCCGCCAATGAGCAGTTCTTC; CDR3 protein: CASSKASGGAANEQFF
J gene: TRBJ2-5; V gene: TRBV20-1; D gene: TRBD2; clone size: many; CDR3 DNA: TGCAGTGCTAGGACTAGCGGGGGGGCAGAGACCCAGTACTTC; CDR3 protein: CSARTSGGAETQYF
J gene: TRBJ1-1; V gene: TRBV20-1; D gene: TRBD1; clone size: many; CDR3 DNA: TGCAGTGCCCTGGGACAGGTGAACACTGAAGCTTTCTTT; CDR3 protein: CSALGQVNTEAFF
J gene: TRBJ2-1; V gene: TRBV5-6; D gene: TRBD2; clone size: many; CDR3 DNA: TGTGCCAGCAGCAGATCGTCGGGACTAGTGACCAATGAGCAGTTCTTC; CDR3 protein: CASSRSSGLVTNEQFF
J gene: TRBJ1-5; V gene: TRBV28; D gene: NA; clone size: few; CDR3 DNA: TGTGCCAGCAGTTTGCCGGGGGCGAGCAATCAGCCCCAGCATTTT; CDR3 protein: CASSLPGASNQPQHF
J gene: TRBJ2-1; V gene: TRBV12-3/TRBV12-4; D gene: TRBD1; clone size: many; CDR3 DNA: TGTGCCAGCAGGCCCGGGACAGGGGTCTACAATGAGCAGTTCTTC; CDR3 protein: CASRPGTGVYNEQFF
J gene: TRBJ1-2; V gene: TRBV6-2/TRBV6-3; D gene: NA; clone size: many; CDR3 DNA: TGTGCCAGCAGGCCCGTGGGACAAGAGGGAGGCTACACCTTC; CDR3 protein: CASRPVGQEGGYTF
J gene: TRBJ1-2; V gene: TRBV9; D gene: TRBD1; clone size: few; CDR3 DNA: TGTGCCAGCAGCGGGGCAGGGGGATTTAATGGCTACACCTTC; CDR3 protein: CASSGAGGFNGYTF
J gene: TRBJ1-2; V gene: TRBV29-1; D gene: TRBD1; clone size: many; CDR3 DNA: TGCAGCGTGGGGACAGAGAACTATGGCTACACCTTC; CDR3 protein: CSVGTENYGYTF
J gene: TRBJ1-2; V gene: TRBV14; D gene: TRBD1; clone size: NA; CDR3 DNA: TGTGCCAGCAGCCAATGGACAGGGTCATTCGATGGCTACACCTTC; CDR3 protein: CASSQWTGSFDGYTF
J gene: TRBJ1-1; V gene: TRBV5-5; D gene: TRBD1; clone size: NA; CDR3 DNA: TGTGCCAGCAGCTGGCGACCTGACAGGGCGGGGAACACTGAAGCTTTCTTT; CDR3 protein: CASSWRPDRAGNTEAFF
J gene: TRBJ1-6; V gene: TRBV9; D gene: NA; clone size: few; CDR3 DNA: TGTGCCAGCAGCGTAGGCGTTTCACCCCTCCACTTT; CDR3 protein: CASSVGVSPLHF
J gene: TRBJ2-1; V gene: TRBV29-1; D gene: NA; clone size: many; CDR3 DNA: TGCAGCGTTCGACAGGTCGAGCAGGGCAATGAGCAGTTCTTC; CDR3 protein: CSVRQVEQGNEQFF
J gene: TRBJ2-1; V gene: TRBV20-1; D gene: TRBD2; clone size: NA; CDR3 DNA: TGCAGTGCTAGAGACCCTAGACTAGCAGCCAGCAATGAGCAGTTCTTC; CDR3 protein: CSARDPRLAASNEQFF
J gene: TRBJ1-4; V gene: TRBV12-3/TRBV12-4; D gene: NA; clone size: few; CDR3 DNA: TGTGCCAGCAGTTTAAGAGGGGGAGGTAAACTGTTTTTT; CDR3 protein: CASSLRGGGKLFF
J gene: TRBJ1-5; V gene: TRBV20-1; D gene: NA; clone size: NA; CDR3 DNA: TGCAGTGCTAGAGAGGGCGGGGGATATAGCAATCAGCCCCAGCATTTT; CDR3 protein: CSAREGGGYSNQPQHF
J gene: TRBJ2-5; V gene: TRBV7-9; D gene: TRBD2; clone size: few; CDR3 DNA: TGTGCCAGCAGCGCGCGGCTTCGACTAGCAGATGAGCAGTACTTC; CDR3 protein: CASSARLRLADEQYF
J gene: TRBJ2-3; V gene: TRBV12-3/TRBV12-4; D gene: TRBD2; clone size: many; CDR3 DNA: TGTGCCAGCAGTTCCCCAGGTGCTTGGAGACCCGGGACTAGACACACAGATACGCAGTATTTT; CDR3 protein: CASSSPGAWRPGTRHTDTQYF
J gene: TRBJ1-5; V gene: TRBV3-1; D gene: NA; clone size: few; CDR3 DNA: TGTGCCAGCAGCCAACAGGGCAATCAGCCCCAGCATTTT; CDR3 protein: CASSQQGNQPQHF
J gene: TRBJ2-4; V gene: TRBV6-1; D gene: NA; clone size: many; CDR3 DNA: TGTGCCAGCAGGACCTCGCCTGGTCCCAAAAACATTCAGTACTTC; CDR3 protein: CASRTSPGPKNIQYF
J gene: TRBJ2-7; V gene: TRBV28; D gene: NA; clone size: NA; CDR3 DNA: TGTGCCAGCAGTTTTGAGGCAGGTTCAACCTACGAGCAGTACTTC; CDR3 protein: CASSFEAGSTYEQYF
J gene: TRBJ2-2; V gene: TRBV29-1; D gene: NA; clone size: NA; CDR3 DNA: TGCAGCGTTGAATCTGGCGCGAACACCGGGGAGCTGTTTTTT; CDR3 protein: CSVESGANTGELFF
J gene: TRBJ2-2; V gene: TRBV19; D gene: NA; clone size: NA; CDR3 DNA: TGTGCCAGCCATCATCCGGGGTTAGTGCCCAGGGAGCTGTTTTTT; CDR3 protein: CASHHPGLVPRELFF
J gene: TRBJ2-5; V gene: TRBV20-1; D gene: TRBD1; clone size: many; CDR3 DNA: TGCAGTGCCGGACAGGGAGAGACCCAGTACTTC; CDR3 protein: CSAGQGETQYF